This T cell receptor (beta chain) was sequenced in a study of T cell repertoires in cytomegalovirus infection. Study results and limitations: Ex vivo, HLA-C-restricted CMV-specific TCR beta clonotypes prevailed over the rest of the response. Cumulative frequency (of public TCR beta family members) identified carriers of CMV plus the relevant HLA.

This clonotype was counted a few times. Its antigen is not known. Per the germline V gene, CDR1 is SEHNR and CDR2 is FQNEAQ (reference sequence). CDR3 size: 15 residues. After removal of 5 bases from V and 6 bases from J, the junction contained 7 bases not matched to a gene. A single record per CDR3 protein comes from TCRdb applying MiXCR to the reads. This sample has around 900,000 distinct CDR3 sequences; roughly 30% occur once, and the top ten carry around 15%. The chain combines TRBV7-9 with TRBJ2-2, with 9 bases that match TRBD1. The receptor comes from a human donor in good health (CMV status not recorded). Some clones in this sample may be carry-over from other donors' samples. The sequencing used cultured CD8+ T cells from PBMCs, collected from culture after CMV antigen stimulation. The CDR3 is CASSGWTGDPGELFF. The CDR3 bases are TGTGCCAGCAGCGGATGGACAGGGGACCCCGGGGAGCTGTTTTTT.